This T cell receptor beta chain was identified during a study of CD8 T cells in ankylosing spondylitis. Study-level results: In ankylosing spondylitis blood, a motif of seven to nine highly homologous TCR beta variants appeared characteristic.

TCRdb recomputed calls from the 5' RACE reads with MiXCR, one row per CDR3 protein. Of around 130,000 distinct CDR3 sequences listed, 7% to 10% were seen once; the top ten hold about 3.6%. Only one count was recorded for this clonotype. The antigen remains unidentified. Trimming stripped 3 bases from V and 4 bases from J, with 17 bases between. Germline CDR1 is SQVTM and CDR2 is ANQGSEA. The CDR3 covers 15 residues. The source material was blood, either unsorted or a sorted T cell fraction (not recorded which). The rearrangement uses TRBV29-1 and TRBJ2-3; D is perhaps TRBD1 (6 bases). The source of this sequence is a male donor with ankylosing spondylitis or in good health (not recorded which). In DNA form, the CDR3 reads TGCAGCGTTGATCTTATCGAACAGGGTGCAGATACGCAGTATTTT. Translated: CSVDLIEQGADTQYF.